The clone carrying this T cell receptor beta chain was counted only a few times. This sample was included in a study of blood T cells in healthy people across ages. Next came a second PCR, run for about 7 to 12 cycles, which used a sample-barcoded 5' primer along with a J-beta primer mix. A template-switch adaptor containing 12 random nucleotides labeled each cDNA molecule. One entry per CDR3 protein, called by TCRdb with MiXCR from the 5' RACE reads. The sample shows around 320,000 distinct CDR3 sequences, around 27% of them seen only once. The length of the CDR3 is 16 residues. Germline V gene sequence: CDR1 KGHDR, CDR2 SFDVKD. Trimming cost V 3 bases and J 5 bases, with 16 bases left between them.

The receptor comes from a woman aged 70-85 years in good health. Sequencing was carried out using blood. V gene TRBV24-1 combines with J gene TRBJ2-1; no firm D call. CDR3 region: CATSDSQLQRNNEQFF. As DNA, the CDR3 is TGTGCCACCAGTGATAGCCAGCTTCAACGAAACAATGAGCAGTTCTTC.